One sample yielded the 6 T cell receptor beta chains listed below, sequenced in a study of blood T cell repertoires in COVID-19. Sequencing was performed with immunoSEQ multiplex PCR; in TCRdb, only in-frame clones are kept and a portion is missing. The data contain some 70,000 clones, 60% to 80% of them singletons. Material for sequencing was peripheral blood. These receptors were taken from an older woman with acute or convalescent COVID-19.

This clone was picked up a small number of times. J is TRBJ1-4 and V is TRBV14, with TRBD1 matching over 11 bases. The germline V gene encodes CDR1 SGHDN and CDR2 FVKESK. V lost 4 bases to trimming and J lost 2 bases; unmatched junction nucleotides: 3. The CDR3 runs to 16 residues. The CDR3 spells CASSRTGGGTNEKLFF. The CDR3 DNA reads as TGTGCCAGCAGCCGGACAGGGGGCGGGACTAATGAAAAACTGTTTTTT.

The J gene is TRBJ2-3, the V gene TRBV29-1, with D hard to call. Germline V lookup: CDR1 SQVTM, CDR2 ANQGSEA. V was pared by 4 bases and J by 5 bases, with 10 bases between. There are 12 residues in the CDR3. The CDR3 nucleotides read TGCAGCGTTGGTCTTCTGCGAGATACGCAGTATTTT. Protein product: CSVGLLRDTQYF.

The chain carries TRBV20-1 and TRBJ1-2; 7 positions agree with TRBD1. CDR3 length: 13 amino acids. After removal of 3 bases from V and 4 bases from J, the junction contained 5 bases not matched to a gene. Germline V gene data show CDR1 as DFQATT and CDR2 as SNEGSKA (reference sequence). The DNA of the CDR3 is TGCAGTGCTAGTAACAGGGGCACCTATGGCTACACCTTC. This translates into CSASNRGTYGYTF.

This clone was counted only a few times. Here the CDR3 DNA reads TGTGCCAGCAGTGCCGGGCGGGGGTTGGGGACCCAGTACTTC. This sequence encodes CASSAGRGLGTQYF. J is TRBJ2-5 and V is TRBV2; 7 bases agree with TRBD2. Germline V gives CDR1 SNHLY, CDR2 FYNNEI. V lost 4 bases to trimming and J lost 7 bases; unmatched junction nucleotides: 9. This CDR3 is built from 14 residues.

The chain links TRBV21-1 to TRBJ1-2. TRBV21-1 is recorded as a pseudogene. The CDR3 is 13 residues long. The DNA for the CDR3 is TGTGCCTCTCTGGGGGAGGGGCTTTATGGCTACACCTTC. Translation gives CASLGEGLYGYTF.

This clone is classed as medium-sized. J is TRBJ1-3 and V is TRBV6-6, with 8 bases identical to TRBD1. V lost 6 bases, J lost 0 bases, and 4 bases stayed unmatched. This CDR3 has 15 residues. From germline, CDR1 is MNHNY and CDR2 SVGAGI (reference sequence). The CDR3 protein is CASSQTGGSGNTIYF. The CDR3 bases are TGTGCCAGCAGCCAAACAGGGGGCTCTGGAAACACCATATATTTT.